Below are 4 T cell receptor beta chains sequenced from a single sample in a study of CD8 T cells in ankylosing spondylitis. Findings and caveats of the study: A TCR beta motif of 7 or 8 highly homologous variants appeared characteristic of ankylosing spondylitis blood.

These receptors' antigens are unknown. TCRdb used MiXCR to reprocess the 5' RACE reads, holding one entry per CDR3 protein. The repertoire has about 480,000 distinct CDR3 sequences, roughly 15% of them found once; the top ten carry just over 1%. The sequencing input was blood, either unsorted or a sorted T cell fraction (not recorded which). These receptors were collected from a male donor with ankylosing spondylitis.

This rearrangement joins TRBV7-8 to TRBJ2-5; D remains ambiguous. In germline, CDR1 is SGHVS, CDR2 FQNEAQ. The CDR3 totals 14 residues. V was pared by 2 bases and J by 5 bases, with 12 bases between. The CDR3 reads CASSLLGPRETQYF. The DNA for the CDR3 is TGTGCCAGCAGCTTACTTGGACCGAGGGAGACCCAGTACTTC.

The rearrangement joins TRBV24-1 to TRBJ2-3; D is undetermined. In germline, CDR1 is KGHDR, CDR2 SFDVKD. The CDR3 runs to 13 residues. Trimming removed 7 bases at V and 0 bases at J, with 7 bases between. The CDR3 is CATRGISTDTQYF. Here the CDR3 DNA reads TGTGCCACCAGGGGCATAAGCACAGATACGCAGTATTTT.

This clonotype was counted at least ten times. The chain combines TRBV7-8 with TRBJ2-1, with D unresolved. CDR3 size: 13 residues. The germline V and J ends were trimmed by 3 bases and 6 bases, with 9 bases remaining between them. Germline CDR1 is SGHVS and CDR2 is FQNEAQ. The CDR3 sequence: CASSLISGNEQFF. The CDR3 coding sequence is TGTGCCAGCAGCTTGATTTCGGGCAATGAGCAGTTCTTC.

The chain combines TRBV15 with TRBJ2-5; D is undetermined. From germline, CDR1 is LNHNV and CDR2 YYDKDF (reference sequence). This CDR3 spans 12 amino acids. Trimming stripped 0 bases from V and 11 bases from J, with 10 bases between. CDR3 sequence: CATSRDRGSQYF. As DNA, the CDR3 is TGTGCCACCAGCAGAGATCGCGGTTCTCAGTACTTC.